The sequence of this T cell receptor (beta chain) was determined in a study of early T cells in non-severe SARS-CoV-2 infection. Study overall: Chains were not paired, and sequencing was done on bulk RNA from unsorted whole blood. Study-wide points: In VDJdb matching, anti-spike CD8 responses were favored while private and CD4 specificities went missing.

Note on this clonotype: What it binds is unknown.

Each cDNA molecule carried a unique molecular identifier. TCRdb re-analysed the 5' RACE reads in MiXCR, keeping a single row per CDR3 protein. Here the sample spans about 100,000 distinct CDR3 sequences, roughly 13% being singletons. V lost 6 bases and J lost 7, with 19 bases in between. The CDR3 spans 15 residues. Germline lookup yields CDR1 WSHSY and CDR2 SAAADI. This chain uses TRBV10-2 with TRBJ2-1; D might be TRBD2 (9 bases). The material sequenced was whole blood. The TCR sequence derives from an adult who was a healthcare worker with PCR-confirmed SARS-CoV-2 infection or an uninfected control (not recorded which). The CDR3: CASSQGAGGPNEQFF. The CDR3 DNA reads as TGCGCCAGCAGCCAGGGGGCGGGAGGGCCGAATGAGCAGTTCTTC.